This entry describes one TCR beta chain. The table came from immunoSEQ multiplex PCR; TCRdb's copy has only in-frame clones and leaves some out. The table includes around 70,000 clones, about nine tenths detected once. The CDR3 spans 11 residues. These data come from a study of blood T cell repertoires in COVID-19. Overall study context: The United States, Italy and Spain were the sources of the acute and convalescent COVID-19 samples. T cells, B-cell-depleted T cells, or PBMCs supplied cDNA or gDNA.

The origin of this receptor is a human donor in a cohort sampled during active COVID-19. The chain combines TRBV21-1 with TRBJ2-1; whether TRBD2, the table's D call, matches the DNA was not checked. TRBV21-1 is a listed pseudogene. Sample: peripheral blood. CDR3 bases: TGTGCCAGCAGCATTAGCAATGAGCAGTTCTTC. Its translation: CASSISNEQFF.